A single T cell receptor (beta chain) is shown here with its context. This clonotype was observed a few times. There is no known antigen for this receptor. Base qualities were left out, and no much larger clone turns up one base away. All donors were healthy Caucasians. The twin cohort comprised three pairs of female monozygotic twins, all aged about 18 to 29 years. Miltenyi CD45RO+ enrichment and human naive T-cell isolation kits were used to isolate memory (CD45RO+) and naive T cells from PBMC. This entry is derived from a study of identical twins (dated by TCRdb to 2016 to 2017). With regard to the full study: The study deep-sequenced TCR alpha and beta repertoires from monozygotic twins, unrelated adults of various ages and cord blood to test whether fetal clonotypes persist. To rule out contamination, replicate twin experiments were performed at different times with different library preparation protocols.

The CDR3, from cysteine to phenylalanine, totals 13 residues. This entry keeps only the CDR3 DNA: 39 bases, framed from base 1. Trimming takes 6 bases off V and 4 bases off J; junction bases not matched to a gene: 4. The germline V gene (reference sequence) gives CDR1 as DFQATT and CDR2 as SNEGSKA. Library creation used 5' RACE. Sequenced using an Illumina HiSeq 2000. A universal primer binding site was introduced by template switching, and a unique molecular identifier was present in the final cDNA, enabling accurate counting of TCR cDNA molecules. Specific primers in the conserved constant-segment region were used to synthesize first-strand cDNA for TCR alpha and beta chains. To control for contamination, every cDNA library was double barcoded, receiving both a SMART-Mk sample barcode and Illumina barcodes. TruSeq adapter sequences along with Illumina sample barcodes were introduced in two successive PCR steps. Sequencing of the TCR alpha and beta cDNA libraries was done on the Illumina HiSeq platform using custom primers. The published analysis was carried out like this. Raw reads were processed with MiGEC to extract unique molecular identifiers, and MiXCR was used to determine CDR3 positions. Recombination models were inferred per individual with the repgenHMM and IGoR tools using an EM algorithm. Shared clonotypes were analyzed with the tcR package in R, and sharing was normalized by the product of cloneset sizes. Out-of-frame nonproductive sequences were analyzed to study raw recombination free of thymic and clonal selection effects. The public reads were reanalyzed by TCRdb: fastp trimming at Q25, MiXCR alignment, in-frame beta chains only. Rows with a matching CDR3 protein are joined into one entry that keeps the most common DNA and genes. Here the V and J calls rest on TCRdb's processing, not on the authors' analysis. The sample table records approximately 20,000 distinct CDR3 sequences; nearly 70% of these occur just once. The leading ten clones occupy 5.5% to 7.5% of the sample.

What the study reported, not specific to this receptor: Compared with coincidental sharing between unrelated individuals, out-of-frame TCR alpha sequences shared between twins had an excess of sequences with low generation probability. Zero-insertion analyses could be partly confounded by invariant T cells such as MAIT and iNKT, though diverse VJ usage argued against such confounding for most clonotypes. Because the same donors could not be followed over many years, the conclusions depended on cross-sectional statistical analysis. Recombination models systematically underestimated out-of-frame TCR alpha sharing in monozygotic twins but agreed with sharing between unrelated individuals. The excess sharing between twins in beta out-of-frame sequences was weaker because fewer shared sequences reduced the signal-to-noise ratio. Abundant cord blood beta clonotypes had fewer insertions, young adult naive repertoires showed a similar but weaker trend, and memory repertoires showed no such trend.

The sequence links TRBV20-1 to TRBJ2-1, with 9 bases in between that match TRBD2. This receptor was identified in a woman aged 18-29 years in good health. This table probably holds off-target reads from a library built for another chain. The sample consisted of memory (CD45RO+) T cells sorted from blood. This specimen's cell subset or site label, per the study, means: CD45RO+ enriched T cells. The CDR3 reads CSAPTSGYNEQFF. In nucleotide form, the sequence is TGCAGTGCCCCGACTAGCGGTTACAATGAGCAGTTCTTC.